This TCR beta chain emerged from a study of T cell responses to AZD1222 COVID-19 vaccine. Some clones are missing from TCRdb's copy, which holds only in-frame ones; the method was immunoSEQ multiplex PCR. In the table there are 250,000 to 300,000 clones, about 94% of which are singletons. Findings and limits, study-wide: A rise in Spike-specific TCR breadth and depth followed two AZD1222 doses. Scientists sampled the repertoires only once the peak T cell response had passed.

Comment on this clone: The antigen remains undetermined.

Second-dose intervals of approximately 4 or approximately 12 weeks were pooled. Germline V CDR1 and CDR2: SGHNT, YYREEE (reference sequence). Trimming cost V 4 bases and J 6 bases; bases outside gene matches: 8. CDR3 size: 14 residues. This TCR was sampled from an adult who received the AZD1222 COVID-19 vaccine. The V call is TRBV5-4, the J call TRBJ1-1; 8 bases agree with TRBD1. The sequenced sample was peripheral blood, obtained 28 days after the second AZD1222 dose. This CDR3 reads CASSATGGSSEAFF. DNA for the CDR3: TGTGCCAGCAGCGCAACAGGGGGATCCTCTGAAGCTTTCTTT. Looking up the rest from reference TRBV5-4 and TRBJ1-1 gives the full variable domain: ETGVTQSPTHLIKTRGQQVTLRCSSQSGHNTVSWYQQALGQGPQFIFQYYREEENGRGNFPPRFSGLQFPNYSSELNVNALELDDSALYLCASSATGGSSEAFFGQGTRLTVV.